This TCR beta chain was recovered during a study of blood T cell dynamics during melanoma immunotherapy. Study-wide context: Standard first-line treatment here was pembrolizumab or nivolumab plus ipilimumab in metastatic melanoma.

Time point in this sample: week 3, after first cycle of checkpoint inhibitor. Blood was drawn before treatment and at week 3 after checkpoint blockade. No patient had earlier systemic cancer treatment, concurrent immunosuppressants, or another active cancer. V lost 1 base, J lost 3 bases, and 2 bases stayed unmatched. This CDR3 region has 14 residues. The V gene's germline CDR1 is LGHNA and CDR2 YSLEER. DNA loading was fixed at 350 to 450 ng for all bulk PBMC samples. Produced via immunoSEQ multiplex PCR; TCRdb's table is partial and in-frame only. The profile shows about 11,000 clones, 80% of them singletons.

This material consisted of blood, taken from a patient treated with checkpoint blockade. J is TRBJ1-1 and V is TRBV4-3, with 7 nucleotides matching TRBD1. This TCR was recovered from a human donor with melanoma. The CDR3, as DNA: TGCGCCAGCAGCCAAGCTCAGGGGGACACTGAAGCTTTCTTT. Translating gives CASSQAQGDTEAFF.